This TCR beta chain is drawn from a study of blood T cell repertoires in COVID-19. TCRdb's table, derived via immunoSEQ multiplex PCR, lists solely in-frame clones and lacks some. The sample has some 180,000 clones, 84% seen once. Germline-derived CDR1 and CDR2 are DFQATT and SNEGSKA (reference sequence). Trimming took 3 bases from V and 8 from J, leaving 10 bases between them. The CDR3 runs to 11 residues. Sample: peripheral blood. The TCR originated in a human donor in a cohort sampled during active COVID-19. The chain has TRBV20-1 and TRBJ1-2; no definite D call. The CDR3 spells CSARVGLGYTF. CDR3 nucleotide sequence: TGCAGTGCTAGGGTCGGTTTGGGCTACACCTTC.